This record concerns one TCR beta chain sequence. Trimming cost V 5 bases and J 10 bases, with 18 bases left between them. The CDR3 runs 15 residues. Germline CDR1 reads SGHDN; CDR2 reads FVKESK. Investigators prepared the TCR beta libraries by applying iRepertoire HTBI primers and Arm-PCR of CDR3 regions. TCRdb itself ran the multiplex PCR reads through MiXCR, one entry per CDR3 protein. This table holds some 450,000 distinct CDR3 sequences, about 16% found once. Noted time point: newly diagnosed GD, antithyroid drugs for less than 3 months. Generation of the TCR library employed RNA extracted from PBMCs. These data originate in a study of regulatory T cells in long-lasting Graves disease. These data also formed part of another study, on T cells in Graves' hyperthyroidism and ophthalmopathy. That source reports: Graves' hyperthyroidism was deemed stable absent ophthalmopathy progression within 18 months. First-round RT-PCR with HTBI primers amplified the TCR CDR3 region.

The chain is built from TRBV14 and TRBJ1-6, with D unresolved. The sequenced sample was peripheral blood mononuclear cells (PBMCs), obtained at new diagnosis, from a patient treated with antithyroid drugs. The sequence derives from a young woman with Graves disease. As DNA, the CDR3 is TGTGCCAGCAGCTTGCATTACAGCTATCCCTCACCCCTCCACTTT. This sequence encodes CASSLHYSYPSPLHF. Full variable domain (outside the CDR3, taken from reference TRBV14 and TRBJ1-6): EAGVTQFPSHSVIEKGQTVTLRCDPISGHDNLYWYRRVMGKEIKFLLHFVKESKQDESGMPNNRFLAERTGGTYSTLKVQPAELEDSGVYFCASSLHYSYPSPLHFGNGTRLTVT.